This T cell receptor (beta chain) is drawn from a study of neoadjuvant anti-PD-1 for oral cavity cancer. At the level of the study: Patients mostly received three to four biweekly nivolumab doses at 3 mg/kg before surgery. Patients without progression got a fourth dose around day 43. General study findings and limits: Larger post-treatment preexisting tumor clones tracked with greater tumor shrinkage.

The CDR3 runs to 11 residues. Trimming took 1 base from V and 7 from J, leaving 4 bases between them. Looked up from germline, CDR1 is SEHNR and CDR2 is FQNEAQ (reference sequence). Turning to this clone: The antigen is undetermined.

The time point: after neoadjuvant nivolumab, at surgical resection. Cohort: HPV-negative, locally advanced oral cavity squamous cell carcinoma patients. Clones were sequenced by immunoSEQ multiplex PCR, and TCRdb holds only the in-frame ones, with some missing. The top ten hold 35% to 50% of the sample, which has about 15,000 clones, roughly 40% seen once. The sequencing used tumor tissue, collected after nivolumab (anti-PD-1) treatment. The V gene is TRBV7-9, the J gene TRBJ1-2; D unresolved. This receptor was taken from a person aged 40-85 years with oral cavity squamous cell carcinoma. CDR3 DNA sequence: TGTGCCAGCAGCTTAGGATTTGGCTACACCTTC. This translates into CASSLGFGYTF.